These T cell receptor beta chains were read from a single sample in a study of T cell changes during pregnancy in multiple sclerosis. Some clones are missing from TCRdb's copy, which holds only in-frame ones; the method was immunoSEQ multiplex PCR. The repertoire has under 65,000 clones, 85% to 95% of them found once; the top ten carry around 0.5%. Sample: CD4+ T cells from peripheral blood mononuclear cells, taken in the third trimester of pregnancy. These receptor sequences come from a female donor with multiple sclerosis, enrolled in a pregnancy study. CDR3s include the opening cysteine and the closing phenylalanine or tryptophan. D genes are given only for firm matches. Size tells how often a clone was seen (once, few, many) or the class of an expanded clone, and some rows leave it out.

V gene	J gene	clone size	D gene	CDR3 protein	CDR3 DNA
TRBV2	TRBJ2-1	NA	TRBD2	CASRKLAGERNEQFF	TGTGCCAGCAGAAAACTAGCGGGGGAACGCAATGAGCAGTTCTTC
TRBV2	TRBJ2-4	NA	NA	CASRPRVSKNIQYF	TGTGCCAGCAGACCCAGGGTTTCCAAAAACATTCAGTACTTC
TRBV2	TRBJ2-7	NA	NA	CASSAGTYEQYF	TGTGCCAGCTCGGCAGGGACCTACGAGCAGTACTTC
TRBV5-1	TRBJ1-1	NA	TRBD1	CASSLTGVNTEAFF	TGCGCCAGCAGCTTGACAGGGGTGAACACTGAAGCTTTCTTT
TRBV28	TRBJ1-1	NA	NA	CASSFGVLNTEAFF	TGTGCCAGCAGTTTCGGGGTGCTGAACACTGAAGCTTTCTTT
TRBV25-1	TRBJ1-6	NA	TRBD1	CASQGTDNSPLHF	TGTGCCAGCCAGGGGACAGATAATTCACCCCTCCACTTT
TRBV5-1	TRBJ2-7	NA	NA	CASSLEARPTYEQYF	TGCGCCAGCAGCTTGGAAGCACGTCCGACATACGAGCAGTACTTC
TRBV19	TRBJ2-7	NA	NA	CATARTDYEQYF	TGTGCCACTGCGAGAACTGACTACGAGCAGTACTTC
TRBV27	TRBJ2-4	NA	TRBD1	CASSSRDRASKIAKNIQYF	TGTGCCAGCAGTTCCCGGGACAGGGCCTCGAAGATAGCCAAAAACATTCAGTACTTC
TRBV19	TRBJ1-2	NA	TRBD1	CASSPSFLGQGTYGYTF	TGTGCCAGTAGTCCCTCCTTCTTGGGACAGGGTACCTATGGCTACACCTTC
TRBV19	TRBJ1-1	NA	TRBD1	CASSIEGQGGTEAFF	TGTGCCAGTAGTATAGAAGGACAGGGGGGGACTGAAGCTTTCTTT
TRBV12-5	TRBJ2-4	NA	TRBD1	CASLTDREVANIQYF	TGTGCTTCCCTTACGGACAGGGAGGTGGCGAACATTCAGTACTTC
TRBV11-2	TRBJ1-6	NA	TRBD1	CASRGTANNSPLHF	TGTGCCAGCAGGGGGACAGCTAATAATTCACCCCTCCACTTT
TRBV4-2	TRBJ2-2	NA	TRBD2	CASSPEAAGGNTGELFF	TGTGCCAGCAGCCCCGAAGCGGCGGGGGGGAACACCGGGGAGCTGTTTTTT
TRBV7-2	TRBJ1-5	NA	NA	CASSLSGGNQPQHF	TGTGCCAGCAGCTTATCCGGGGGCAATCAGCCCCAGCATTTT
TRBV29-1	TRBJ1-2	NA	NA	CSVGITDGYTF	TGCAGCGTCGGGATTACAGATGGCTACACCTTC
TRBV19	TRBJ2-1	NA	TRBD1	CATVPGGSYNEQFF	TGTGCCACGGTCCCAGGGGGCTCCTACAATGAGCAGTTCTTC
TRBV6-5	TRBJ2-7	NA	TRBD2	CASTDSGGSYEQYF	TGTGCCAGCACCGATAGCGGGGGTTCGTACGAGCAGTACTTC
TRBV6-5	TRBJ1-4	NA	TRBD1	CASRPTGGNEKLFF	TGTGCCAGCAGGCCGACAGGGGGGAACGAAAAACTGTTTTTT
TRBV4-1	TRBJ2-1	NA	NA	CASSQDKAGDSSYNEQFF	TGCGCCAGCAGCCAAGATAAAGCGGGTGACAGCTCCTACAATGAGCAGTTCTTC
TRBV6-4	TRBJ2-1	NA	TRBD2	CASSELAGTNNEQFF	TGTGCCAGCAGTGAACTAGCGGGCACAAACAATGAGCAGTTCTTC
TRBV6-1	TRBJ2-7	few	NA	CASSDPFFEQYF	TGTGCCAGCAGTGATCCCTTTTTCGAGCAGTACTTC